These 10 T cell receptor beta chains came from one sample sequenced in a study of blood T cell repertoires in COVID-19. Sequencing was performed with immunoSEQ multiplex PCR; in TCRdb, only in-frame clones are kept and a portion is missing. The sample contains roughly 19,000 clones, around 89% of which appear only once. Sequencing was performed on PBMCs or T cells enriched from blood (not recorded which). These receptors all come from a woman in her 30s who had recovered from COVID-19.

This rearrangement joins TRBV7-2 to TRBJ2-7; TRBD2 matches at 12 bases. The CDR3 spans 15 residues. V was clipped by 1 base and J by 4 bases; unmatched bases: 2. Germline assignment: CDR1 SGHTA and CDR2 FQGNSA. The CDR3 nucleotides read TGTGCCAGCAGCTTAGAAACTAGCGGGGGGTACGAGCAGTACTTC. Translating it yields CASSLETSGGYEQYF.

J is TRBJ1-2 and V is TRBV29-1; TRBD1 matches 9 bases. The CDR3 is 14 amino acids. With 4 bases clipped from V and 6 bases from J, the junction kept 9 bases outside the gene matches. Germline lookup yields CDR1 SQVTM and CDR2 ANQGSEA. CDR3 coding DNA: TGCAGCGTTGTGGCGGGACAGGGTTATAATGGCTACACCTTC. It yields the protein CSVVAGQGYNGYTF.

The V gene is TRBV7-2, the J gene TRBJ1-1; 10 nucleotides match TRBD1. Germline loops: CDR1 SGHTA, CDR2 FQGNSA. This CDR3 has 16 amino acids. V gave up 6 bases and J gave up 5 bases; unmatched junction bases: 12. In DNA form, the CDR3 reads TGTGCCAGCAGGCCATTAGACAGGGGGCGGGGGACTGAAGCTTTCTTT. It is translated as CASRPLDRGRGTEAFF.

The chain carries TRBV30 and TRBJ1-3; weak D call: TRBD1 (6 bases). Trimming removed 6 bases from V and 5 bases from J, with 14 bases in between. Germline assignment: CDR1 GTSNPN and CDR2 SVGIG (reference sequence). The CDR3 is 13 residues long. CDR3 in DNA: TGTGCCTGCCGACAGGACCTACGAAACACCATATATTTT. Amino acid sequence: CACRQDLRNTIYF.

With regard to this clone: Germline is not matched at one junction end, which may reflect a read error. The chain joins TRBV9 to TRBJ2-3, with 8 bases lining up with TRBD1. CDR3 length: 12 amino acids. Germline V CDR1 and CDR2: SGDLS, YYNGEE. The CDR3 region has the DNA TGTGCCAGCAACGTAGCGACAGGGGCGCAGTATTTT. Translated, it gives CASNVATGAQYF.

The chain is built from TRBV2 and TRBJ1-2, with TRBD1 identical over 9 bases. The CDR3 is made up of 14 amino acids. V lost 6 bases and J lost 2; bases outside the gene matches: 4. Germline V gives CDR1 SNHLY, CDR2 FYNNEI. The CDR3 nucleotides read TGTGCCAGCAGAGACAGGGGGGGAAACTATGGCTACACCTTC. As protein: CASRDRGGNYGYTF.

The V gene is TRBV2, the J gene TRBJ1-6, with TRBD1 matching over 7 bases. The ends lost 4 bases at V and 7 bases at J; junction bases unmatched: 7. This CDR3 spans 15 amino acids. Germline CDR1 SNHLY, CDR2 FYNNEI. The CDR3 is CASSGDSSLNSPLHF. DNA of the CDR3: TGTGCCAGCAGTGGGGACAGTAGCCTAAATTCACCCCTCCACTTT.

The chain links TRBV6-4 to TRBJ2-1; the match to TRBD1 covers 9 bases. This CDR3 spans 13 amino acids. In germline, CDR1 is MRHNA, CDR2 SNTAGT. With V trimmed by 5 bases and J by 9 bases, 5 bases remained unmatched. The CDR3 region is CASSPDRGTEQFF. CDR3 coding DNA: TGTGCCAGCAGTCCCGACAGGGGGACTGAGCAGTTCTTC.

The rearrangement uses TRBV6-5 and TRBJ1-2; 9 bases fit TRBD1. Trimming cost V 6 bases and J 5 bases; bases outside gene matches: 7. The length of the CDR3 is 14 residues. Germline-derived CDR1 and CDR2 are MNHEY and SVGAGI. The CDR3 loop reads CASRDWGQGYGYTF. The CDR3 DNA sequence: TGTGCCAGCAGAGATTGGGGACAGGGTTATGGCTACACCTTC.

The chain carries TRBV19 and TRBJ2-1; possible D gene TRBD2, 6 bases. This CDR3 is 14 amino acids long. Trimming took 5 bases from V and 9 from J, leaving 17 bases between them. Germline loops: CDR1 LNHDA, CDR2 SQIVND (reference sequence). The CDR3 DNA reads as TGTGCCAGTAGTCAACTGGCTCAGGAGGGTGAGCAGTTCTTC. It codes for CASSQLAQEGEQFF.